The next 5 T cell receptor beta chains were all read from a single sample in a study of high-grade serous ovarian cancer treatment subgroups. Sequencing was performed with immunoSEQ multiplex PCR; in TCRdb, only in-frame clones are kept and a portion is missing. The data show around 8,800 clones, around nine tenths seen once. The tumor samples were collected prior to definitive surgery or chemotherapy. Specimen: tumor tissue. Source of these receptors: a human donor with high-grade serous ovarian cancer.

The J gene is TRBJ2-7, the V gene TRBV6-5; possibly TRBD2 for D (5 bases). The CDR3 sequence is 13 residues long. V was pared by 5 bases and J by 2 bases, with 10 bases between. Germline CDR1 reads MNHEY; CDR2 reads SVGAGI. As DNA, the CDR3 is TGTGCCAGCAGTCCCGGGATCCCCTACGAGCAGTACTTC. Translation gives CASSPGIPYEQYF.

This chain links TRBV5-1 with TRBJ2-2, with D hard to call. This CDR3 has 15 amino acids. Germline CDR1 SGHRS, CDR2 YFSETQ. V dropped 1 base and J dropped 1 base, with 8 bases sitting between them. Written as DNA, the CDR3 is TGCGCCAGCAGCTTGATCTGGGAGAACACCGGGGAGCTGTTTTTT. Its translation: CASSLIWENTGELFF.

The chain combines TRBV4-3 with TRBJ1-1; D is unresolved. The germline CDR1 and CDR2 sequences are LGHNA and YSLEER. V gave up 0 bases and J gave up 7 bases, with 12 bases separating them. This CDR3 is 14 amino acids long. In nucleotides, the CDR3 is TGCGCCAGCAGCCAAGATCGCGGCCAGCGTGAAGCTTTCTTT. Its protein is CASSQDRGQREAFF.

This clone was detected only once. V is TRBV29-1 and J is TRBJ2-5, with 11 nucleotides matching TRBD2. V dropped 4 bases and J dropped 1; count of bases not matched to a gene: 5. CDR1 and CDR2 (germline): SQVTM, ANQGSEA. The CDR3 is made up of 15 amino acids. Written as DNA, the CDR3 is TGCAGCGTTGGGGGACTAGCGGTGATCCAAGAGACCCAGTACTTC. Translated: CSVGGLAVIQETQYF.

The CDR3 region has the DNA TGTGCCAGCTCCCCTAGCGGGAGGTCCGAGCAGTACTTC. This gives the protein CASSPSGRSEQYF. The chain recombines TRBV6-6 with TRBJ2-7; 11 nucleotides align to TRBD2. The V gene end was trimmed by 8 bases and the J gene end by 6 bases; junction bases not matched to a gene: 6. CDR1 and CDR2 (germline): MNHNY, SVGAGI (reference sequence). This CDR3 is 13 amino acids long.